This T cell receptor (beta chain) was captured in a study of T cell changes during pregnancy in multiple sclerosis. Repertoires were generated with immunoSEQ multiplex PCR, while TCRdb's copy carries only in-frame clones and drops some. The table has about 110,000 clones, more than 85% seen once. This clone was detected once. CDR3 length: 15 residues. Trimming removed 2 bases from V and 2 bases from J, with 9 bases in between. CDR1 and CDR2 (germline): SGHVS, FQNEAQ. This clonotype was sampled from a female donor with multiple sclerosis, enrolled in a pregnancy study. The rearrangement joins TRBV7-8 to TRBJ2-2; TRBD1 might be the D (5 bases). Specimen: peripheral blood, collected in the third trimester of pregnancy. This CDR3 reads CASSLHDRNTGELFF. The CDR3 nucleotides are TGTGCCAGCAGCTTACACGACAGAAACACCGGGGAGCTGTTTTTT.